The 20 T cell receptor beta chains below all came from one sample that was sequenced in a study of blood T cell repertoires in COVID-19. Produced via immunoSEQ multiplex PCR; TCRdb's table is partial and in-frame only. The table has about 230,000 clones, over 65% seen once. The sample was peripheral blood. All receptors derive from a woman aged 65 to 85 with active or convalescent COVID-19.

This chain uses TRBV30 with TRBJ1-4; 7 bases match TRBD1. This CDR3 comprises 15 residues. CDR1 is GTSNPN, CDR2 SVGIG, per germline (reference sequence). V shed 0 bases and J 3 bases; nucleotides not matched to a gene: 4. CDR3 DNA: TGTGCCTGGAGTGTTAACAGGGGACCTAATGAAAAACTGTTTTTT. Its protein is CAWSVNRGPNEKLFF.

The chain is built from TRBV11-2 and TRBJ2-1, with 7 bases that match TRBD2. The CDR3 runs 14 residues. With V trimmed by 6 bases and J by 2 bases, 4 bases remained unmatched. Germline V CDR1 and CDR2: SGHAT, FQNNGV. The CDR3 DNA reads as TGTGCCAGCAGACTAGCGCCCACCTACAATGAGCAGTTCTTC. It is translated as CASRLAPTYNEQFF. The variable domain in full, with the rest retrieved from reference TRBV11-2 and TRBJ2-1, is EAGVAQSPRYKIIEKRQSVAFWCNPISGHATLYWYQQILGQGPKLLIQFQNNGVVDDSQLPKDRFSAERLKGVDSTLKIQPAKLEDSAVYLCASRLAPTYNEQFFGPGTRLTVL.

The rearrangement joins TRBV4-1 to TRBJ2-1; D is unclear. CDR3 length: 15 amino acids. The V and J ends lost 1 base and 8 bases respectively, with 15 bases between them. Germline CDR1 MGHRA, CDR2 YSYEKL. CDR3 in DNA: TGCGCCAGCAGCCAAGGGGCCAAAGGTTACGATGAGCAGTTCTTC. It specifies CASSQGAKGYDEQFF.

The chain joins TRBV5-1 to TRBJ2-2; 9 bases fit TRBD1. Trimming removed 6 bases from V and 7 bases from J; junction bases left unmatched: 7. The CDR3 has 14 residues. Germline CDR1 is SGHRS and CDR2 is YFSETQ. This chain's CDR3 is CASNRGPEGGELFF. The CDR3 nucleotides are TGCGCCAGCAACAGGGGGCCGGAAGGCGGGGAGCTGTTTTTT.

The V call is TRBV27, the J call TRBJ2-3, with TRBD2 matching over 8 bases. With V trimmed by 5 bases and J by 8 bases, 15 bases remained unmatched. The V gene's germline CDR1 is MNHEY and CDR2 SMNVEV (reference sequence). This CDR3 has 16 amino acids. The CDR3 sequence is CASSLLMASGPGTQYF. Written as DNA, the CDR3 is TGTGCCAGCAGTCTTCTGATGGCTAGCGGGCCCGGTACGCAGTATTTT.

V is TRBV4-2 and J is TRBJ2-2; TRBD2 might be the D (7 bases). CDR1 LGHNA and CDR2 YNFKEQ come from the germline V gene. V was shortened by 5 bases and J by 5 bases, with 15 bases between the two germline ends. The CDR3 spans 15 residues. CDR3 region: CASSKRGAGTGELFF. Written as DNA, the CDR3 is TGTGCCAGCAGCAAACGGGGGGCCGGGACCGGGGAGCTGTTTTTT.

The V and J genes are TRBV6-5 and TRBJ2-3; 7 nucleotides line up with TRBD2. The V gene end was trimmed by 2 bases and the J gene end by 6 bases; junction bases not matched to a gene: 8. CDR3 length: 15 amino acids. The germline V gene encodes CDR1 MNHEY and CDR2 SVGAGI. This CDR3 reads CASSYGSSGGDTQYF. In DNA form, the CDR3 reads TGTGCCAGCAGTTACGGATCTAGCGGAGGGGATACGCAGTATTTT.

This rearrangement joins TRBV7-2 to TRBJ2-6; D is unclear. Germline V lookup: CDR1 SGHTA, CDR2 FQGNSA. The CDR3 is 15 amino acids. V lost 5 bases, J lost 3 bases, and 11 bases lay in between. CDR3 in DNA: TGTGCCAGCAGCCCCTATGTGGTTGGGGCCAACGTCCTGACTTTC. This gives the protein CASSPYVVGANVLTF.

This chain joins TRBV18 and TRBJ2-5, with 7 bases that match TRBD2. The CDR3 consists of 14 residues. V was pared by 3 bases and J by 5 bases, with 6 bases of the junction left unmatched. Germline CDR1 and CDR2: KGHSH and LQKENI. CDR3 protein: CASSPPTSRETQYF. The DNA of the CDR3 is TGTGCCAGCTCACCTCCGACTAGCCGGGAGACCCAGTACTTC.

The V call is TRBV10-3, the J call TRBJ2-5; 7 nucleotides match TRBD2. CDR3 length: 13 residues. The junction had 6 bases not matched to a gene; V was cut back by 6 bases and J by 5 bases. The germline CDR1 and CDR2 sequences are ENHRY and SYGVKD. DNA of the CDR3: TGTGCCATCAGGGGGGGGTCACGGGAGACCCAGTACTTC. It translates to CAIRGGSRETQYF.

The chain couples TRBV7-3 to TRBJ2-5; tentatively, D is TRBD2 (6 bases). CDR3 length: 15 residues. Trimming removed 3 bases from V and 5 bases from J, with 16 bases in between. From germline, CDR1 is SGHTA and CDR2 FQGTGA. The CDR3 bases are TGTGCCAGCAGCTTCTCAGCGGCGGGGCGGGAGACCCAGTACTTC. It is translated as CASSFSAAGRETQYF.

V and J are TRBV15 and TRBJ2-5; 9 bases are shared with TRBD1. V dropped 3 bases and J dropped 0; count of bases not matched to a gene: 5. Germline V gene sequence: CDR1 LNHNV, CDR2 YYDKDF (reference sequence). The CDR3 loop spans 16 amino acids. CDR3 nucleotide sequence: TGTGCCACCAGCAGCCTCGGGACAGGGCACCAAGAGACCCAGTACTTC. This translates into CATSSLGTGHQETQYF.

The V and J genes are TRBV6-5 and TRBJ1-4; D is uncertain. This CDR3 has 13 amino acids. V lost 6 bases and J 8 bases, leaving 13 bases between the germline ends. Germline CDR1 is MNHEY and CDR2 is SVGAGI. CDR3 residues: CASSPQFQEKLFF. The CDR3 DNA reads TGTGCCAGCAGCCCCCAATTTCAGGAAAAACTGTTTTTT.

The chain links TRBV19 to TRBJ2-7; a weak D match, TRBD1 (6 bases). V lost 4 bases and J 3 bases, leaving 10 bases between the germline ends. Germline V CDR1 and CDR2: LNHDA, SQIVND (reference sequence). The length of the CDR3 is 13 residues. The CDR3 loop reads CASSTNRDYEQYF. The CDR3 coding sequence is TGTGCCAGTAGTACCAACAGGGACTACGAGCAGTACTTC.

This clone was picked up many times. The chain links TRBV10-1 to TRBJ2-2; TRBD2 matches at 7 bases. CDR3 length: 18 residues. CDR1 is WNHNN, CDR2 SYGVQD, per germline (reference sequence). J gave up 0 bases and V 2 bases, and 9 bases lay outside the gene matches. CDR3 DNA: TGCGCCAGCAGTGAGGGTGCGAGCGGGAACTCGAACACCGGGGAGCTGTTTTTT. Translation: CASSEGASGNSNTGELFF.

The gene calls are TRBV11-3 and TRBJ2-2; 9 bases map to TRBD2. This CDR3 spans 16 amino acids. The J segment lost 2 bases and the V segment lost 5 bases, leaving 6 bases of the junction unmatched. Germline assignment: CDR1 SGHNT and CDR2 YENEEA. CDR3 region: CASSPGTSTNTGELFF. The CDR3, as DNA: TGTGCCAGCAGCCCCGGGACTAGCACCAACACCGGGGAGCTGTTTTTT.

This clone was observed a handful of times. CDR3: CASRRTSGGYEQYF. Written as DNA, the CDR3 is TGTGCCAGCAGGCGGACTAGCGGGGGGTACGAGCAGTACTTC. The V gene is TRBV11-2, the J gene TRBJ2-7; 14 nucleotides align to TRBD2. Trimming took 6 bases from V and 4 from J; bases not matched to a gene: 2. This CDR3 contains 14 residues. Germline loops: CDR1 SGHAT, CDR2 FQNNGV.

V and J are TRBV5-4 and TRBJ1-4; 10 bases map to TRBD1. Germline V CDR1 and CDR2: SGHNT, YYREEE (reference sequence). V lost 4 bases to trimming and J lost 5 bases; unmatched junction nucleotides: 2. The CDR3 consists of 14 residues. CDR3 in amino acids: CASSRGQGNEKLFF. In nucleotides, the CDR3 is TGTGCCAGCAGCCGGGGACAGGGGAATGAAAAACTGTTTTTT.

The chain combines TRBV3-1 (or the pseudogene TRBV3-2) with TRBJ2-3, with TRBD2 matching over 7 bases. This CDR3 comprises 14 residues. In germline, CDR1 is LGHDT, CDR2 YNNKEL (reference sequence). The trim removed 4 bases at V and 4 bases at J, leaving 5 bases unmatched. CDR3 sequence reads: CASSPRRGADTQYF. The CDR3 nucleotides are TGTGCCAGCAGCCCGCGCCGGGGGGCAGATACGCAGTATTTT.

J is TRBJ2-6 and V is TRBV4-2; 12 bases match TRBD2. CDR1 is LGHNA and CDR2 is YNFKEQ in the germline V gene. Germline trimming cut 4 bases from V and 0 bases from J; bases unmatched to any gene: 4. CDR3 length equals 18 residues. The chain's CDR3 is CASSRPGLAGSGANVLTF. CDR3 nucleotide sequence: TGTGCCAGCAGCCGGCCGGGACTAGCGGGCTCTGGGGCCAACGTCCTGACTTTC.